This T cell receptor (beta chain) was profiled in a study of blood T cell repertoires in COVID-19. As for the study in general: Acute and convalescent COVID-19 samples came from the United States, Italy and Spain. Sources were T cells, B-cell-depleted T cells, or PBMCs; the material itself was cDNA or gDNA.

Assay: immunoSEQ multiplex PCR; the TCRdb copy retains only in-frame clones and omits some. The sample includes 200,000 to 300,000 clones, 75% to 90% seen only once; the top ten take 1.5% to 2%. Trimming took 4 bases from V and 5 from J, leaving 19 bases between them. Germline lookup yields CDR1 SGDLS and CDR2 YYNGEE. The CDR3 consists of 16 residues. This sequence was found in a man aged 30 to 39 with active or convalescent COVID-19. Sequenced input: peripheral blood. The V and J genes are TRBV9 and TRBJ2-1; tentatively, D is TRBD2 (7 bases). CDR3 amino acids: CASSLTPGGADNEQFF. The CDR3 region has the DNA TGTGCCAGCAGCCTCACGCCGGGGGGCGCAGACAATGAGCAGTTCTTC.